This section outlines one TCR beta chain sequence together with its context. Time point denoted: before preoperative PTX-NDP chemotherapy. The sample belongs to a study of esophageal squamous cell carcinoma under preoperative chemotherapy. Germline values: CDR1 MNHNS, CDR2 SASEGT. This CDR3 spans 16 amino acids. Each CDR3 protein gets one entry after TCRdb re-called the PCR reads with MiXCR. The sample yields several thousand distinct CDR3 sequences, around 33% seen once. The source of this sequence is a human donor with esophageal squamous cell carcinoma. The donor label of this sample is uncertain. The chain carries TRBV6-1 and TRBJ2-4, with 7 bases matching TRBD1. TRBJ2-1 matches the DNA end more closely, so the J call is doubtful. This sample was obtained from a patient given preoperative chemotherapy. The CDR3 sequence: CASMGSRGRLQGTQFF. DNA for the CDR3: TGTGCCAGCATGGGTTCGAGGGGGCGCCTCCAGGGGACCCAGTTCTTC.